The table lists the clone carrying this T cell receptor (beta chain) with a count of one. As yet, its antigen is unknown. The sample is drawn from a study of PD-1 blockade in classical Hodgkin lymphoma. Each patient relapsed following autologous stem cell transplantation, and prior brentuximab vedotin exposure differed. Findings and limits, study-wide: By C4D1 there was a significant rise in CD4+ TCR diversity but not in CD8+ TCR diversity.

Libraries were prepared by immunoSEQ multiplex PCR; TCRdb keeps only in-frame clonotypes and omits some of them. The sample has roughly 40,000 clones; around 71% are singletons. V lost 0 bases to trimming and J lost 0 bases, with 6 bases between them. CDR3 size: 15 residues. Germline loops: CDR1 MNHNS, CDR2 SASEGT. The sequence came from a human donor with classical Hodgkin lymphoma. The rearrangement links TRBV6-1 to TRBJ1-3; unclear D gene. Sample: peripheral blood mononuclear cells (PBMCs), taken at baseline. The CDR3 DNA reads as TGTGCCAGCAGTGAAGCTCGGGGCTCTGGAAACACCATATATTTT. It translates to CASSEARGSGNTIYF.